Listed below are T cell receptor beta chains from one sample, sequenced in a study of blood T cell repertoires in COVID-19. The protocol was immunoSEQ multiplex PCR, while the TCRdb copy is restricted to in-frame clones and leaves out a portion. The sample holds roughly 410,000 clones, 89% seen once. The material sequenced was peripheral blood. These receptors came from a man between 35 and 55 years old with acute or convalescent COVID-19. CDR3s include the opening cysteine and the closing phenylalanine or tryptophan.

V gene: TRBV6-1
CDR3 length: 15
J gene: TRBJ2-2
CDR3 protein: CASSDLPGGTGELFF

V gene: TRBV19
CDR3 length: 14
J gene: TRBJ1-5
CDR3 protein: CASRPRGSNQPQHF

V gene: TRBV2
CDR3 length: 15
J gene: TRBJ2-7
CDR3 protein: CASSDLDRGLYEQYF

V gene: TRBV7-3
CDR3 length: 18
J gene: TRBJ2-7
CDR3 protein: CASSRNPPFGGGTYEQYF

V gene: TRBV20-1
CDR3 length: 14
J gene: TRBJ2-7
CDR3 protein: CSASGDRGGYEQYF

V gene: TRBV2
CDR3 length: 14
J gene: TRBJ2-7
CDR3 protein: CASSDRVASYEQYF

V gene: TRBV5-1
CDR3 length: 16
J gene: TRBJ1-6
CDR3 protein: CASSLGVDRGNSPLHF

V gene: TRBV27
CDR3 length: 16
J gene: TRBJ2-2
CDR3 protein: CASSPRGRGPTGELFF

V gene: TRBV27
CDR3 length: 13
J gene: TRBJ1-1
CDR3 protein: CASSLGPNTEAFF

V gene: TRBV6-6
CDR3 length: 16
J gene: TRBJ2-5
CDR3 protein: CASSLARSGRGETQYF

V gene: TRBV9
CDR3 length: 15
J gene: TRBJ2-7
CDR3 protein: CASSVASGKTYEQYF

V gene: TRBV5-5
CDR3 length: 15
J gene: TRBJ2-7
CDR3 protein: CASSFEPEVGYEQYF

V gene: TRBV28
CDR3 length: 11
J gene: TRBJ2-1
CDR3 protein: CASTRGKEKFF

V gene: TRBV7-2
CDR3 length: 15
J gene: TRBJ1-5
CDR3 protein: CASSLNRGNDQPQHF

V gene: TRBV11-2
CDR3 length: 13
J gene: TRBJ2-1
CDR3 protein: CASTSGGRDEQFF

V gene: TRBV4-1
CDR3 length: 14
J gene: TRBJ1-4
CDR3 protein: CASSRGQGVEKLFF

V gene: TRBV25-1
CDR3 length: 16
J gene: TRBJ1-1
CDR3 protein: CASSGRDRGINTEAFF

V gene: TRBV5-8
CDR3 length: 13
J gene: TRBJ1-1
CDR3 protein: CASSLDSNTEAFF

V gene: TRBV4-1
CDR3 length: 15
J gene: TRBJ2-7
CDR3 protein: CASSQTVLDSYEQYF

V gene: TRBV6-6
CDR3 length: 14
J gene: TRBJ1-2
CDR3 protein: CASRLRDRQYGYTF